By frequency in the sample, the clone carrying this TCR beta chain is large. In germline, CDR1 is DFQATT, CDR2 SNEGSKA (reference sequence). This CDR3 comprises 13 residues. Losses at the gene ends were 5 bases for V and 6 bases for J; bases not matched to a gene: 7. TCRdb redid the calling of the 5' RACE reads with MiXCR, one entry per CDR3 protein. The sample yields hundreds of thousands of distinct CDR3 sequences, about 19% seen once. The entry originates in a study of T cells after yellow fever vaccination. Study in general: Some fractions had low cell numbers, and these were prepared with SMART-Seq v4 Ultra Low Input.

This clonotype was sampled from a man aged 18-30 years who received the YFV17D yellow fever vaccine. This specimen consisted of PBMCs, obtained before the yellow fever booster vaccination. This chain links TRBV20-1 with TRBJ2-3; TRBD1 agrees at 8 bases. CDR3 region: CSAPDRGLDTQYF. DNA for the CDR3: TGCAGTGCTCCCGACAGGGGACTGGATACGCAGTATTTT.